This T cell receptor (beta chain) was captured in a study of T cell repertoires in cytomegalovirus infection. For the study at large: CMV epitopes used comprised recently identified HLA-C-restricted ones and well-studied HLA-B-restricted ones. Public TCR beta signatures provided an indication of both CMV infection and a matching HLA type. Study-wide results and caveats: HLA-C-restricted CMV clonotypes gave the most frequent clonotype in two of eight donors. The study identified carriers of CMV plus the relevant HLA from cumulative public TCR beta family frequency.

A single record per CDR3 protein comes from TCRdb applying MiXCR to the reads. The sample yields roughly 280,000 distinct CDR3 sequences, less than 25% seen once. This clonotype came up a few times. As yet, its antigen is unknown. Germline V gives CDR1 SGHTA, CDR2 FQGNSA. This CDR3 has 16 residues. V gave up 4 bases and J gave up 4 bases, with 14 bases separating them. The V and J genes are TRBV7-2 and TRBJ1-6; possible D gene TRBD1, 6 bases. This TCR derives from a human donor in good health (CMV status not recorded). Some clones in this sample may be carry-over from other donors' samples. This material consisted of cultured PBMCs, taken from culture after CMV antigen stimulation. The CDR3 coding sequence is TGTGCCAGCAGCTCATCAGACAGGAGATATAATTCACCCCTCCACTTT. It translates to CASSSSDRRYNSPLHF.